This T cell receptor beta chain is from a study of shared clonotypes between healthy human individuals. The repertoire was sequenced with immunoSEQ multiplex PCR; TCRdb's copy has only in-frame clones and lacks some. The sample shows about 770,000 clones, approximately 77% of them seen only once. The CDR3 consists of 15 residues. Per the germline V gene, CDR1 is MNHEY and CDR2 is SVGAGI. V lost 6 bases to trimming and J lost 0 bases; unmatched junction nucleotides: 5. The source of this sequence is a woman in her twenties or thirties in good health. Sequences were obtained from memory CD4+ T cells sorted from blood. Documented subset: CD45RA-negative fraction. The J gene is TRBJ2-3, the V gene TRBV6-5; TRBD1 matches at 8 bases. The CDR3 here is CASRYRGISTDTQYF. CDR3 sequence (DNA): TGTGCCAGCAGATACAGGGGGATTAGCACAGATACGCAGTATTTT.